Presented here are 10 T cell receptor beta chains from one specimen sequenced in a study of identical twins. TCRdb passed the 5' RACE reads through MiXCR, listing each CDR3 protein once. This table has around 960,000 distinct CDR3 sequences, about 12% appearing once. A further study also used this sample, focusing on yellow fever vaccine responses in identical twins.

The sample taken for sequencing was PBMCs. Receptors were obtained from a woman younger than 35 in good health.

This rearrangement joins TRBV11-1 to TRBJ1-2, with TRBD1 matching over 8 bases. Germline V gene sequence: CDR1 SGHAT, CDR2 FQDESV (reference sequence). There are 14 residues in the CDR3. The ends lost 4 bases at V and 8 bases at J; junction bases unmatched: 9. CDR3 sequence (DNA): TGTGCCAGCAGCTCACCAGGGGGCTGGGGGGGCTACACCTTC. This encodes CASSSPGGWGGYTF.

This sequence joins TRBV5-5 and TRBJ2-7; 7 nucleotides match TRBD2. Germline assignment: CDR1 SGHKS and CDR2 YYEKEE (reference sequence). The V segment lost 1 base and the J segment 2 bases; nucleotides outside the gene matches: 6. The CDR3 runs 15 residues. CDR3 DNA: TGTGCCAGCAGCTTGTTTCCGGGGACTACCTACGAGCAGTACTTC. It is translated as CASSLFPGTTYEQYF.

V is TRBV7-9 and J is TRBJ2-1; 8 bases align to TRBD1. Looked up from germline, CDR1 is SEHNR and CDR2 is FQNEAQ (reference sequence). After removal of 2 bases from V and 8 bases from J, the junction contained 2 bases not matched to a gene. CDR3 size: 13 residues. The CDR3 loop is CASSLLDRDEQFF. The CDR3, as DNA: TGTGCCAGCAGCTTACTGGACAGGGATGAGCAGTTCTTC.

The V and J genes are TRBV28 and TRBJ2-7; D gene ambiguous. The CDR3 loop spans 13 amino acids. V was pared by 4 bases and J by 3 bases, with 10 bases between. The germline V gene encodes CDR1 MDHEN and CDR2 SYDVKM. The CDR3 region has the DNA TGTGCCAGCAGTTCTTGGCTCAACTACGAGCAGTACTTC. Translated, it gives CASSSWLNYEQYF. Combining the CDR3 with reference TRBV28 and TRBJ2-7 gives the whole variable domain DVKVTQSSRYLVKRTGEKVFLECVQDMDHENMFWYRQDPGLGLRLIYFSYDVKMKEKGDIPEGYSVSREKKERFSLILESASTNQTSMYLCASSSWLNYEQYFGPGTRLTVT.

This clonotype was observed many times. The chain joins TRBV12-3 or TRBV12-4 to TRBJ2-1; 12 nucleotides align to TRBD2. The CDR3 extends over 16 amino acids. J was trimmed by 6 bases and V by 6 bases; bases with no gene match: 9. In nucleotides, the CDR3 is TGTGCCAGCAGCTCACTATTGACTAGCGGGAGCAATGAGCAGTTCTTC. Amino acid sequence: CASSSLLTSGSNEQFF.

This clonotype was found many times. The chain joins TRBV12-3 or TRBV12-4 to TRBJ1-5, with D uncertain. Trimming shortened V by 3 bases and J by 0 bases, and 6 bases separated the two germline ends. CDR3 size: 14 residues. The CDR3 is CASSFGFSNQPQHF. The DNA of the CDR3 is TGTGCCAGCAGTTTCGGGTTTAGCAATCAGCCCCAGCATTTT.

This clonotype showed up many times. The gene calls are TRBV12-3 or TRBV12-4 and TRBJ1-2; 7 positions match TRBD1. The CDR3 is 14 residues long. Losses at the gene ends were 6 bases for V and 4 bases for J; bases not matched to a gene: 8. The CDR3 DNA sequence: TGTGCCAGCAGACCGGGACAGCCCCTCTATGGCTACACCTTC. Its protein is CASRPGQPLYGYTF.

V is TRBV24-1 and J is TRBJ2-1; 13 nucleotides align to TRBD2. This CDR3 has 16 residues. Looked up from germline, CDR1 is KGHDR and CDR2 is SFDVKD. V trimming: 4 bases; J trimming: 6 bases; junction bases outside the gene matches: 5. In DNA form, the CDR3 reads TGTGCCACCAGTGAGCGACTAGCGGGAGGTAGCAATGAGCAGTTCTTC. Amino acid sequence: CATSERLAGGSNEQFF.

The rearrangement links TRBV20-1 to TRBJ2-2, with TRBD2 as a possible D gene (6 bases). Germline CDR1 and CDR2: DFQATT and SNEGSKA (reference sequence). This CDR3 region has 13 residues. The V end lost 7 bases, the J end lost 5 bases, and 14 bases lay between the germline ends. In DNA form, the CDR3 reads TGCAGTGTTAGGCGGAGGGAAACCGGGGAGCTGTTTTTT. This gives the protein CSVRRRETGELFF.

The chain combines TRBV2 with TRBJ2-1; 8 bases are a match to TRBD1. From germline, CDR1 is SNHLY and CDR2 FYNNEI. J was trimmed by 15 bases and V by 9 bases; bases with no gene match: 13. The CDR3 has 12 amino acids. CDR3 nucleotide sequence: TGTGCCAGTACTGGACAGGGTTGGACTGGGTTCTTC. The encoded protein is CASTGQGWTGFF.